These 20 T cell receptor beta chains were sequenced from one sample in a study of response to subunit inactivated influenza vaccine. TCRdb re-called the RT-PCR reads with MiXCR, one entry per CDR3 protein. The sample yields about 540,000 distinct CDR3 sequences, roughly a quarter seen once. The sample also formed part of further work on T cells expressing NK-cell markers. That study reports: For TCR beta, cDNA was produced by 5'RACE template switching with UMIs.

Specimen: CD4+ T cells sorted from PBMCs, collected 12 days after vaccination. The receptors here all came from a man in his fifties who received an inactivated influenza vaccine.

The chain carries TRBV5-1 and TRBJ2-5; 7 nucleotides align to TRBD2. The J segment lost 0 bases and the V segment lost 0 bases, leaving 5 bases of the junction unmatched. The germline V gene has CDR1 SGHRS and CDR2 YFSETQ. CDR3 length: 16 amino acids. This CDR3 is CASSLGPGGYQETQYF. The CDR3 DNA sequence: TGCGCCAGCAGCTTGGGTCCCGGGGGGTACCAAGAGACCCAGTACTTC.

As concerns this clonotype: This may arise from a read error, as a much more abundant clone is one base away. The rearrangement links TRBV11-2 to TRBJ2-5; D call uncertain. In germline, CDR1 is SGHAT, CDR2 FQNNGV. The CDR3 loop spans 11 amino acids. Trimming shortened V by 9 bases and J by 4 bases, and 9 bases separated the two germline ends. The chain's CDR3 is CARSRSETQYF. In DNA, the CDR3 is TGTGCCAGAAGCCGATCAGAGACCCAGTACTTC.

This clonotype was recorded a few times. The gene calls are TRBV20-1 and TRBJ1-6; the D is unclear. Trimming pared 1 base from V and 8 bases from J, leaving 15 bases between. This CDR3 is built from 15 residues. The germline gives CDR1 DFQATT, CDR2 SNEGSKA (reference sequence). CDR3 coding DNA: TGCAGTGCTAGAGTCTTGGACGGCTGGGATTCACCCCTCCACTTT. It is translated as CSARVLDGWDSPLHF.

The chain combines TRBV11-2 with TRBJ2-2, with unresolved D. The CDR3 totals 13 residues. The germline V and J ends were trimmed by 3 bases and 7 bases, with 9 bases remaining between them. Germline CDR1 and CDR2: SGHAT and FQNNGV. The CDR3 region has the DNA TGTGCCAGCAGCTTTCGGGCCTTCGGGGAGCTGTTTTTT. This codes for CASSFRAFGELFF.

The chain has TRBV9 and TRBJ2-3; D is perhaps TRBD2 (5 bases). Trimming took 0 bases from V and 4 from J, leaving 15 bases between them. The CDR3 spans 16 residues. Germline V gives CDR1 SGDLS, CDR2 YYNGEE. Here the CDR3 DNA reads TGTGCCAGCAGCGTAGGTCTAGCTATACGGGCAGATACGCAGTATTTT. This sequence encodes CASSVGLAIRADTQYF. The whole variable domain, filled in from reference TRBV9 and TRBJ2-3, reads DSGVTQTPKHLITATGQRVTLRCSPRSGDLSVYWYQQSLDQGLQFLIQYYNGEERAKGNILERFSAQQFPDLHSELNLSSLELGDSALYFCASSVGLAIRADTQYFGPGTRLTVL.

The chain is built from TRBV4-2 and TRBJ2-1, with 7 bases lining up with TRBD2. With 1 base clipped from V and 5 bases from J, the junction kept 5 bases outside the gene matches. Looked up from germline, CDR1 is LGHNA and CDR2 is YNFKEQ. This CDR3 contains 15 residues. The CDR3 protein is CASSQVVLADNEQFF. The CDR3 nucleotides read TGTGCCAGCAGCCAAGTGGTTCTAGCGGACAATGAGCAGTTCTTC.

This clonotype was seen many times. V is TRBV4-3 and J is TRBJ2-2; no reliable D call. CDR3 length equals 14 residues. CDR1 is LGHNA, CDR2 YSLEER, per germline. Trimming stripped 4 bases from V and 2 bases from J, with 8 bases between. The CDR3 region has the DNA TGCGCCAGCAGCCCTAATCCAAACACCGGGGAGCTGTTTTTT. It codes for CASSPNPNTGELFF.

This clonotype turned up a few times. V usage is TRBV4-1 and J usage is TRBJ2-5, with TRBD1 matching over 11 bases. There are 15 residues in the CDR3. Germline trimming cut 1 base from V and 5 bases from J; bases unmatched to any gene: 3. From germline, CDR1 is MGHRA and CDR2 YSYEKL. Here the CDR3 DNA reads TGCGCCAGCAGCCAAGGGACAGGGGGCTTTGAGACCCAGTACTTC. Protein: CASSQGTGGFETQYF.

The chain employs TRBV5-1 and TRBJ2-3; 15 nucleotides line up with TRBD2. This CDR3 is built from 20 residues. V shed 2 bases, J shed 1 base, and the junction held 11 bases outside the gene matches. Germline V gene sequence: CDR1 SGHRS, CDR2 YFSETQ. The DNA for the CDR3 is TGCGCCAGCAGCTTACGCCCCGGGACTAGCGGGGGGCCTCGCACAGATACGCAGTATTTT. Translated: CASSLRPGTSGGPRTDTQYF. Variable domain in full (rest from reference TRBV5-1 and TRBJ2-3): KAGVTQTPRYLIKTRGQQVTLSCSPISGHRSVSWYQQTPGQGLQFLFEYFSETQRNKGNFPGRFSGRQFSNSRSEMNVSTLELGDSALYLCASSLRPGTSGGPRTDTQYFGPGTRLTVL.

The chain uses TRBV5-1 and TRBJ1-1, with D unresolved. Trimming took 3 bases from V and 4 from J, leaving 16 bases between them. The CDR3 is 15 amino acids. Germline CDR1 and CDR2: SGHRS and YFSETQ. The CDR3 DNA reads TGCGCCAGCAGCTCCGACACTCCTAGGAGCACTGAAGCTTTCTTT. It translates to CASSSDTPRSTEAFF.

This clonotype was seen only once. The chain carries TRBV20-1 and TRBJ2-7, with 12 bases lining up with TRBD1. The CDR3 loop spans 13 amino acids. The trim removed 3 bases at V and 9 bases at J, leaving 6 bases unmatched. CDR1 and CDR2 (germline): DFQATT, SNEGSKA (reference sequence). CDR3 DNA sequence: TGCAGTGCTAGCCGGGACAGGGGGCAAGGGCAGTACTTC. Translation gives CSASRDRGQGQYF.

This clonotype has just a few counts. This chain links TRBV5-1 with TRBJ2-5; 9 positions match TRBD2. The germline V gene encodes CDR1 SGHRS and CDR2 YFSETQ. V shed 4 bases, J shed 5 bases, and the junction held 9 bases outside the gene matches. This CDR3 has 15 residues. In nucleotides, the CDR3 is TGCGCCAGCAGCGTAGCGGGAGACTTCGCCGAGACCCAGTACTTC. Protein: CASSVAGDFAETQYF. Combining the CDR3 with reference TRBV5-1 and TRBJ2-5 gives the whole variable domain KAGVTQTPRYLIKTRGQQVTLSCSPISGHRSVSWYQQTPGQGLQFLFEYFSETQRNKGNFPGRFSGRQFSNSRSEMNVSTLELGDSALYLCASSVAGDFAETQYFGPGTRLLVL.

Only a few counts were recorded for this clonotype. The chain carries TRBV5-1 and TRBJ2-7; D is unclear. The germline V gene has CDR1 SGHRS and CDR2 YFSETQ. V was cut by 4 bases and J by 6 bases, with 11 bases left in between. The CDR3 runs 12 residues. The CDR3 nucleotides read TGCGCCAGCAGCAGTGGGCCGAGCGAGCAGTACTTC. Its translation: CASSSGPSEQYF.

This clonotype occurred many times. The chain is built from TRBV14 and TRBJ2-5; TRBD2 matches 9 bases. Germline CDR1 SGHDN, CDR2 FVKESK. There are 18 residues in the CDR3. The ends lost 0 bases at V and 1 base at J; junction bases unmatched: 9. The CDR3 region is CASSQDYSTSGLQETQYF. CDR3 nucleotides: TGTGCCAGCAGCCAAGATTACTCGACTAGCGGACTCCAAGAGACCCAGTACTTC.

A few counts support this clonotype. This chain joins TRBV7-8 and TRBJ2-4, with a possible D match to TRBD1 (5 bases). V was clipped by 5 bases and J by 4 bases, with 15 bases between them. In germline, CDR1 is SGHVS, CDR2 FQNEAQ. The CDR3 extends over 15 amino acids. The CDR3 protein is CASSPAGRTKNIQYF. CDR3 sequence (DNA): TGTGCCAGCAGCCCCGCCGGACGGACAAAAAACATTCAGTACTTC.

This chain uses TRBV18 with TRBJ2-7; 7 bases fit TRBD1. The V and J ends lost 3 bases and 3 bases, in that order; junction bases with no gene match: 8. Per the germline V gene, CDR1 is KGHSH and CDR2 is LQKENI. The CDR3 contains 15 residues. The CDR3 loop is CASSPPTGLGYEQYF. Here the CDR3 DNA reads TGTGCCAGCTCACCTCCGACAGGGCTAGGCTACGAGCAGTACTTC.

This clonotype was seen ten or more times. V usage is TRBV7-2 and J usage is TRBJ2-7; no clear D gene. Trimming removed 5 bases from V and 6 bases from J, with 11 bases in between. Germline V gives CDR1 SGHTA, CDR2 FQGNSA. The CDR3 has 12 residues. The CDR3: CASSLEVGEQYF. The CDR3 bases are TGTGCCAGCAGCCTCGAAGTAGGCGAGCAGTACTTC.

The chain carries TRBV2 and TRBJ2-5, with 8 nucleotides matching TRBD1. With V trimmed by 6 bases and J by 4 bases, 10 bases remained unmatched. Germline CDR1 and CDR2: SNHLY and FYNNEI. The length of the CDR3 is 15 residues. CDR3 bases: TGTGCCAGCAGATTTACCGGGACAGGTAGAGAGACCCAGTACTTC. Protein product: CASRFTGTGRETQYF. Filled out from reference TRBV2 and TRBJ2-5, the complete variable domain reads EPEVTQTPSHQVTQMGQEVILRCVPISNHLYFYWYRQILGQKVEFLVSFYNNEISEKSEIFDDQFSVERPDGSNFTLKIRSTKLEDSAMYFCASRFTGTGRETQYFGPGTRLLVL.

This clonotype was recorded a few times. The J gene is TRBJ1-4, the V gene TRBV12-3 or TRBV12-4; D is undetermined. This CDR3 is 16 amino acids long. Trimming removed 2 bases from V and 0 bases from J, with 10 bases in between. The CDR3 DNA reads TGTGCCAGCAGTTTATTCGGTTCTACAACTAATGAAAAACTGTTTTTT. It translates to CASSLFGSTTNEKLFF.

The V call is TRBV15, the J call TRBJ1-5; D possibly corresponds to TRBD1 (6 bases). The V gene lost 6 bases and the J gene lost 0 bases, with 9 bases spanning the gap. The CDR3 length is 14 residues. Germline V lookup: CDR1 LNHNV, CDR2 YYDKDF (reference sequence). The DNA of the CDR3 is TGTGCCACCAGACAGGGCTATAGCAATCAGCCCCAGCATTTT. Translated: CATRQGYSNQPQHF.